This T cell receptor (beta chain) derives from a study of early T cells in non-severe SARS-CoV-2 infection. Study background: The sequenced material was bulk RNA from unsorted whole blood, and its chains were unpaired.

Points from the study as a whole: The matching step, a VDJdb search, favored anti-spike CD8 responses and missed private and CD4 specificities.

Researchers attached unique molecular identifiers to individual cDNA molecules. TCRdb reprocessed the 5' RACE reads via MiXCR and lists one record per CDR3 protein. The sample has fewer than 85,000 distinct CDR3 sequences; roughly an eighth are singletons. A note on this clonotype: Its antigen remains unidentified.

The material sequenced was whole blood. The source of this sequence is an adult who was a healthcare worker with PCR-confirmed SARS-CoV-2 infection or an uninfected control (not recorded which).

CDR3 amino acids: CASSFRAGNYGYTF. As DNA, the CDR3 is TGTGCCAGCAGTTTTAGGGCAGGCAACTATGGCTACACCTTC. This rearrangement joins TRBV12-3 or TRBV12-4 to TRBJ1-2; the D is unclear. The V gene lost 3 bases and the J gene lost 2 bases, with 10 bases spanning the gap. This CDR3 spans 14 amino acids.